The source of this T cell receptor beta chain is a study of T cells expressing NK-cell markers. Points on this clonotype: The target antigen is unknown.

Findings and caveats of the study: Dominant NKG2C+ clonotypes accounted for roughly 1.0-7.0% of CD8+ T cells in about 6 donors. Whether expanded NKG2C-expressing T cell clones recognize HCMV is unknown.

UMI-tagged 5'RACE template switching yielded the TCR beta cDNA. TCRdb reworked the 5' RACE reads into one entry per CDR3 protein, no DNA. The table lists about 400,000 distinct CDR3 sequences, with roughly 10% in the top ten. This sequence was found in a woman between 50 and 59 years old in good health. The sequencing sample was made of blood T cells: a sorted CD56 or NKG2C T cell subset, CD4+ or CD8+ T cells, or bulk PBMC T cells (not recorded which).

CDR3 residues: CASSPQINTEAFF. The V gene is TRBV14, the J gene TRBJ1-1. This CDR3 is 13 amino acids long. Germline values: CDR1 SGHDN, CDR2 FVKESK.